These 26 T cell receptor beta chains share one sample of origin, sequenced in a study of T cell responses to AZD1222 COVID-19 vaccine. Profiled with immunoSEQ multiplex PCR; TCRdb holds only in-frame clones, not every one. Counted here are tens of thousands of clones, roughly 88% occurring once; the ten biggest clones make up about 20%. Specimen: peripheral blood, collected on day 0 of AZD1222 vaccination. The receptors stem from an adult in good health.

V and J are TRBV15 and TRBJ2-3, with D perhaps being TRBD1 or TRBD2 (5 bases each). The ends were cut back, 1 base at V and 5 bases at J, with 13 bases in the middle. Per germline, CDR1 LNHNV and CDR2 YYDKDF (reference sequence). CDR3 size: 15 residues. The CDR3 DNA follows: TGTGCCACCAGCAGAGTGAGGGATGGGGGAGATACGCAGTATTTT. This translates into CATSRVRDGGDTQYF.

The CDR3 nucleotides read TGTGCCAGCTCACCCCGGGGGGCGGTCTCACAAGCCGAAGCTTTCTTT. This sequence encodes CASSPRGAVSQAEAFF. The chain combines TRBV27 with TRBJ1-1, with D perhaps matching TRBD1 (6 bases). This CDR3 spans 16 amino acids. Trimming took off 8 bases at V and 8 bases at J, with 27 bases between the two ends. CDR1 and CDR2 from the germline V gene are MNHEY and SMNVEV (reference sequence).

This clone has only one observation. V gene TRBV28 combines with J gene TRBJ2-3; 7 nucleotides agree with TRBD2. This CDR3 region has 14 residues. Per germline, CDR1 MDHEN and CDR2 SYDVKM. Losses at the gene ends were 3 bases for V and 4 bases for J; bases not matched to a gene: 4. As DNA, the CDR3 is TGTGCCAGCAGTTTCCAGCGGGGTGCAGATACGCAGTATTTT. Its translation: CASSFQRGADTQYF.

The chain employs TRBV6-1 and TRBJ2-1, with 10 positions matching TRBD1. Germline values: CDR1 MNHNS, CDR2 SASEGT. This CDR3 comprises 16 residues. With 2 bases clipped from V and 4 bases from J, the junction kept 5 bases outside the gene matches. As DNA, the CDR3 is TGTGCCAGCAGTGAATGGGGGACAGGGGATTACAATGAGCAGTTCTTC. Amino acids: CASSEWGTGDYNEQFF.

The chain is built from TRBV11-3 and TRBJ2-2; D remains ambiguous. V was shortened by 5 bases and J by 6 bases, with 13 bases between the two germline ends. The CDR3 runs to 14 residues. Germline-derived CDR1 and CDR2 are SGHNT and YENEEA. The CDR3 DNA reads TGTGCCAGCAGCCCCTCCCAAGTTGCCGGGGAGCTGTTTTTT. Translating it yields CASSPSQVAGELFF.

The rearrangement joins TRBV28 to TRBJ2-2, with TRBD2 as a possible D gene (6 bases). Trimming shortened V by 3 bases and J by 15 bases, and 14 bases separated the two germline ends. CDR3 length: 12 residues. CDR1 MDHEN and CDR2 SYDVKM come from the germline V gene. The CDR3 loop reads CASSLEGLGVFF. CDR3 coding DNA: TGTGCCAGCAGTTTGGAGGGACTTGGGGTGTTTTTT. The entire variable domain, with the rest obtained from reference TRBV28 and TRBJ2-2, is as follows: DVKVTQSSRYLVKRTGEKVFLECVQDMDHENMFWYRQDPGLGLRLIYFSYDVKMKEKGDIPEGYSVSREKKERFSLILESASTNQTSMYLCASSLEGLGVFFGEGSRLTVL.

V and J are TRBV28 and TRBJ2-7; D perhaps matches TRBD1 (6 bases). Germline loops: CDR1 MDHEN, CDR2 SYDVKM. The CDR3 consists of 13 residues. Trimming shortened V by 2 bases and J by 6 bases, and 11 bases separated the two germline ends. For the CDR3, the DNA is TGTGCCAGCAGTTTAACCGGGACAAGCGAGCAGTACTTC. This gives the protein CASSLTGTSEQYF. Drawing the rest from reference TRBV28 and TRBJ2-7, the complete variable domain is DVKVTQSSRYLVKRTGEKVFLECVQDMDHENMFWYRQDPGLGLRLIYFSYDVKMKEKGDIPEGYSVSREKKERFSLILESASTNQTSMYLCASSLTGTSEQYFGPGTRLTVT.

The rearrangement uses TRBV15 and TRBJ2-5; 10 nucleotides line up with TRBD1. In germline, CDR1 is LNHNV, CDR2 YYDKDF (reference sequence). Trimming cost V 0 bases and J 4 bases; bases outside gene matches: 2. The CDR3 contains 15 residues. The CDR3 spells CATSREGQGRETQYF. Here the CDR3 DNA reads TGTGCCACCAGCAGAGAGGGACAGGGGCGAGAGACCCAGTACTTC.

V gene TRBV27 combines with J gene TRBJ2-3; 10 nucleotides align to TRBD2. CDR3 length: 16 amino acids. Trimming removed 3 bases from V and 2 bases from J; junction bases left unmatched: 5. Germline V gene lookup returns CDR1 MNHEY and CDR2 SMNVEV (reference sequence). CDR3 sequence reads: CASSLALAGFTDTQYF. In nucleotides, the CDR3 is TGTGCCAGCAGTTTGGCACTAGCGGGGTTCACAGATACGCAGTATTTT.

This rearrangement joins TRBV7-9 to TRBJ2-3, with D possibly TRBD2 on 5 matching bases. CDR3 length equals 15 residues. Trimming left V 1 base short and J 1 base short, with 9 bases between. Per the germline V gene, CDR1 is SEHNR and CDR2 is FQNEAQ (reference sequence). The CDR3 is CASSLGRRRTDTQYF. DNA of the CDR3: TGTGCCAGCAGCTTAGGCAGGAGGCGCACAGATACGCAGTATTTT.

The CDR3 loop reads CASSPTAGEETQYF. DNA for the CDR3: TGTGCCAGTAGTCCCACGGCGGGGGAAGAGACCCAGTACTTC. The rearrangement joins TRBV19 to TRBJ2-5; TRBD2 agrees at 7 bases. Germline trimming cut 5 bases from V and 3 bases from J; bases unmatched to any gene: 6. The germline gives CDR1 LNHDA, CDR2 SQIVND (reference sequence). The CDR3 contains 14 residues.

The chain has TRBV15 and TRBJ1-2; no reliable D call. The CDR3 extends over 14 amino acids. V was shortened by 4 bases and J by 4 bases, with 13 bases between the two germline ends. Germline V CDR1 and CDR2: LNHNV, YYDKDF (reference sequence). The CDR3 DNA is TGTGCCACCAGCACCCGAGGGTCCGTCTATGGCTACACCTTC. Its protein product is CATSTRGSVYGYTF.

This chain links TRBV7-2 with TRBJ1-6; D gene ambiguous. With 1 base removed from V and 9 bases from J, the gap between germline ends came to 7 bases. This CDR3 spans 13 amino acids. The germline V gene has CDR1 SGHTA and CDR2 FQGNSA. CDR3 sequence reads: CASSLVWVSPLHF. The CDR3, as DNA: TGTGCCAGCAGCTTAGTTTGGGTTTCACCCCTCCACTTT.

The chain uses TRBV5-1 and TRBJ2-2, with 12 bases identical to TRBD2. After removal of 0 bases from V and 7 bases from J, the junction contained 4 bases not matched to a gene. In germline, CDR1 is SGHRS, CDR2 YFSETQ. The CDR3 consists of 16 residues. The CDR3 region is CASSLGLAGEVGELFF. For the CDR3, the DNA is TGCGCCAGCAGCTTGGGACTAGCGGGAGAAGTCGGGGAGCTGTTTTTT.

This clone has only one observation. The rearrangement links TRBV27 to TRBJ1-2; maybe TRBD1 (5 bases). The germline gives CDR1 MNHEY, CDR2 SMNVEV (reference sequence). The CDR3 covers 14 residues. Between the trimmed V and J ends, which lost 6 bases and 6 bases, there was a span of 17 bases. The CDR3 loop reads CASRPLAGSNGYTF. As DNA, the CDR3 is TGTGCCAGCAGGCCCCTGGCAGGGTCGAATGGCTACACCTTC.

This clone showed up just a few times. The chain uses TRBV25-1 and TRBJ1-6; D ambiguous. Trimming pared 5 bases from V and 5 bases from J, leaving 7 bases between. This CDR3 region has 13 residues. Looked up from germline, CDR1 is MGHDK and CDR2 is SYGVNS. In DNA form, the CDR3 reads TGTGCCAGCAGTCTGCAGGATAATTCACCCCTCCACTTT. Its protein product is CASSLQDNSPLHF. Full variable domain (outside the CDR3, taken from reference TRBV25-1 and TRBJ1-6): EADIYQTPRYLVIGTGKKITLECSQTMGHDKMYWYQQDPGMELHLIHYSYGVNSTEKGDLSSESTVSRIRTEHFPLTLESARPSHTSQYLCASSLQDNSPLHFGNGTRLTVT.

This clone was recorded only once. The V and J genes are TRBV6-2 or TRBV6-3 and TRBJ2-1, with 8 bases fitting TRBD2. J was trimmed by 10 bases and V by 7 bases; bases with no gene match: 6. Germline V gene lookup returns CDR1 MNHEY and CDR2 SVGEGT. This CDR3 region has 12 residues. CDR3 amino acids: CASTPGGFEQFF. The CDR3 DNA reads as TGTGCCAGCACCCCGGGGGGGTTCGAGCAGTTCTTC.

Comment on this clone: A junction end diverges from the germline sequence, so it may reflect a read error. The genes are TRBV7-7 and TRBJ2-2; D is possibly TRBD1 (6 bases). Germline values: CDR1 SSHAT, CDR2 FNYEAQ (reference sequence). There are 14 residues in the CDR3. CDR3 loop: CASSLNRANGELFF. CDR3 coding DNA: TGTGCTAGCAGCTTAAACAGGGCAAACGGGGAGCTGTTTTTT.

This chain joins TRBV10-3 and TRBJ2-7; 10 bases fit TRBD2. This CDR3 has 15 amino acids. J was trimmed by 4 bases and V by 2 bases; bases with no gene match: 5. The germline V gene encodes CDR1 ENHRY and CDR2 SYGVKD. CDR3 sequence: CAISETSGKVYEQYF. The CDR3 DNA follows: TGTGCCATCAGTGAGACTAGCGGGAAGGTTTACGAGCAGTACTTC.

The chain carries TRBV7-9 and TRBJ1-1; a possible D gene is TRBD1 (5 bases). V lost 3 bases, J lost 3 bases, and 11 bases lay in between. CDR3 length: 14 amino acids. Germline V gene data show CDR1 as SEHNR and CDR2 as FQNEAQ (reference sequence). CDR3 bases: TGTGCCAGCAGCTTTCAGGGAGGGGACACTGAAGCTTTCTTT. It codes for CASSFQGGDTEAFF.

In this sample, this clone turned up once. The rearrangement links TRBV5-1 to TRBJ2-5; 8 positions match TRBD1. With 4 bases clipped from V and 2 bases from J, the junction kept 7 bases outside the gene matches. The CDR3 covers 15 residues. Germline CDR1 and CDR2: SGHRS and YFSETQ. CDR3 loop: CASSHGQGGQETQYF. As DNA, the CDR3 is TGCGCCAGCAGCCACGGACAGGGAGGACAAGAGACCCAGTACTTC.

This clone occurred a few times. The chain recombines TRBV6-2 or TRBV6-3 with TRBJ1-1; D is ambiguous. Trimming shortened V by 6 bases and J by 2 bases, and 10 bases separated the two germline ends. From germline, CDR1 is MNHEY and CDR2 SVGEGT. The CDR3 sequence is 13 residues long. CDR3 loop: CASSSYPNTEAFF. The CDR3 nucleotides are TGTGCCAGCAGCTCTTATCCAAACACTGAAGCTTTCTTT.

The J gene is TRBJ1-2, the V gene TRBV9, with D uncertain. The V gene's germline CDR1 is SGDLS and CDR2 YYNGEE. This CDR3 region has 14 residues. Trimming took off 4 bases at V and 8 bases at J, with 18 bases between the two ends. CDR3 coding DNA: TGTGCCAGCAGCACACGGACGAGCCCCACAGGCTACACCTTC. Translating it yields CASSTRTSPTGYTF.

V and J are TRBV6-5 and TRBJ1-4, with 8 bases that match TRBD1. This CDR3 is built from 13 residues. V shed 6 bases and J 6 bases; nucleotides not matched to a gene: 3. The germline CDR1 and CDR2 sequences are MNHEY and SVGAGI. The CDR3 coding sequence is TGTGCCAGCAGCAGACAGGGGTATGAAAAACTGTTTTTT. Its protein product is CASSRQGYEKLFF.

The V call is TRBV25-1, the J call TRBJ1-3; TRBD1 is a possible D gene (5 bases). The CDR3 spans 15 residues. The germline CDR1 and CDR2 sequences are MGHDK and SYGVNS. Trimming pared 2 bases from V and 4 bases from J, leaving 12 bases between. CDR3 protein: CASSEPGRRGNTIYF. CDR3 DNA: TGTGCCAGCAGTGAACCGGGACGCCGGGGAAACACCATATATTTT.

This chain links TRBV5-6 with TRBJ1-2; 7 bases match TRBD1. The ends lost 4 bases at V and 3 bases at J; junction bases unmatched: 3. This CDR3 has 13 amino acids. The germline V gene has CDR1 SGHDT and CDR2 YYEEEE. The CDR3 is CASSRGQYYGYTF. Here the CDR3 DNA reads TGTGCCAGCAGCAGGGGACAGTACTATGGCTACACCTTC.